Detailed here is one T cell receptor (beta chain). Its specificity is not known. Through a sample-barcoded 5' primer and a J-beta primer mix, a second PCR was run for about 6 to 11 cycles. TCRdb used MiXCR to reprocess the 5' RACE reads, holding one entry per CDR3 protein. The sample carries hundreds of thousands of distinct CDR3 sequences, under 45% recorded once. These data originate in a study of blood T cells in healthy people across ages. Study-wide background: The template switching approach captured approximately one barcoded beta molecule for every two T cells.

Findings and limits, study-wide: The unknown donor CMV status may have confounded expanded clonotype changes.

Germline trimming cut 4 bases from V and 5 bases from J; bases unmatched to any gene: 7. In germline, CDR1 is SEHNR, CDR2 FQNEAQ (reference sequence). The CDR3 spans 15 residues. The source of this sequence is a man between 60 and 75 years old in good health. This chain uses TRBV7-9 with TRBJ2-5; 10 positions agree with TRBD2. Sequencing was done on a sample of blood. The CDR3: CASSSASGGRETQYF. CDR3 DNA sequence: TGTGCCAGCAGCTCGGCTAGCGGGGGCAGGGAGACCCAGTACTTC.